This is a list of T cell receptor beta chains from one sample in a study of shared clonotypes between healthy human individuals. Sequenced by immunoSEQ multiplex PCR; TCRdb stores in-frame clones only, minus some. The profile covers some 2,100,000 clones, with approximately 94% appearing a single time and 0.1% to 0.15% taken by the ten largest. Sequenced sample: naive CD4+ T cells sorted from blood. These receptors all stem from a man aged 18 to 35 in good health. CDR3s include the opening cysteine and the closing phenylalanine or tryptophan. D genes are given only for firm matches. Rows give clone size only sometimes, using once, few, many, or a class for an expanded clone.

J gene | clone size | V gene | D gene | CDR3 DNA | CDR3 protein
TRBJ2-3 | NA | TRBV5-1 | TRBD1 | TGCGCCAGCAGCTTACAGGGGCCCTACACAGATACGCAGTATTTT | CASSLQGPYTDTQYF
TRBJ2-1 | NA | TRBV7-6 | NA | TGTGCCAGCAGCCCTGACAGGGAGCAGTTCTTC | CASSPDREQFF
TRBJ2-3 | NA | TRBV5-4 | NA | TGTGCCAGCAGCTTGGGCGGCGCGTTTACTAGCACAGATACGCAGTATTTT | CASSLGGAFTSTDTQYF
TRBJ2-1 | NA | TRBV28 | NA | TGTGCCAGCAGTTTATCGCCGGGGGTCGGTGAGCAGTTCTTC | CASSLSPGVGEQFF
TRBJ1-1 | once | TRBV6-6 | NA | TGTGCCAGCACCCGGGGGGCTGAAGCTTTCTTT | CASTRGAEAFF
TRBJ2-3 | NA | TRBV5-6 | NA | TGTGCCAGCAGCAGCCTCGGAGGCCAGTTGCTCGGAGATACGCAGTATTTT | CASSSLGGQLLGDTQYF
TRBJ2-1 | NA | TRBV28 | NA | TGTGCCAGCAGCCCCGTGGGGGGGCTACGCTCCTACAATGAGCAGTTCTTC | CASSPVGGLRSYNEQFF
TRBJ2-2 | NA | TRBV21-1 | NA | TGTGCCAGCAGCCAGCGGACAGGACGGCCCGGGGAGCTGTTTTTT | CASSQRTGRPGELFF
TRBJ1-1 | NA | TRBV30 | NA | TGTGCCTGGAGTGTACAAACAGATTTCCCTGAAGCTTTCTTT | CAWSVQTDFPEAFF
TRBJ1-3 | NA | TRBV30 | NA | TGTGCCTGGAGTCCCGGACCCGGAAACACCATATATTTT | CAWSPGPGNTIYF
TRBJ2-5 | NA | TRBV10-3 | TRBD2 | TGTGCCATCAGCTCGGGACTAGCGGGAGTTGAGACCCAGTACTTC | CAISSGLAGVETQYF
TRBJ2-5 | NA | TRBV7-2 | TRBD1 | TGTGCCAGCAGCTTAAGGGCGACAGGGGCGGGGACCCAGTACTTC | CASSLRATGAGTQYF
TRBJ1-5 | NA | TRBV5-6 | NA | TGTGCCAGCAGCTTGGTGGATAGCAATCAGCCCCAGCATTTT | CASSLVDSNQPQHF
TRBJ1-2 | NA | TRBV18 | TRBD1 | TGTGCCAGCTCATACGGACAGGGCGACTATGGCTACACCTTC | CASSYGQGDYGYTF
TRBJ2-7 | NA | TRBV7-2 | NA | TGTGCCAGCAGCTCGGACGGAACCTACGAGCAGTACTTC | CASSSDGTYEQYF
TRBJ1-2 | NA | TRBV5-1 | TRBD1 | TGCGCCAGCAGCCAGGCGGGGGGACAGCAACTAATCTTC | CASSQAGGQQLIF